The 9 T cell receptor beta chains given below trace back to one sample, sequenced in a study of CD8+CD57+ T cells in acquired aplastic anemia. TCR beta VDJ and CDR3 were profiled, and genomic DNA was the template. TCRdb independently ran MiXCR on the reads; one entry per CDR3 protein. This table holds around 430,000 distinct CDR3 sequences, less than 35% found once. Patients who underwent sequencing had shown CD8+CD57+ cell expansion by flow cytometry. The sample consisted of sorted CD4+, CD8+, or CD8+CD57+ T cells (not recorded which) from PBMCs. Source of these receptors: a human donor with aplastic anemia.

The chain is built from TRBV24-1 and TRBJ1-2; unclear D gene. Germline CDR1 is KGHDR and CDR2 is SFDVKD. V was shortened by 4 bases and J by 6 bases, with 20 bases between the two germline ends. The CDR3 extends over 16 amino acids. CDR3: CATSEGNTPYVDGYTF. The CDR3 DNA follows: TGTGCCACCAGTGAGGGCAACACCCCCTATGTCGATGGCTACACCTTC.

There are many counts of this clonotype. The chain recombines TRBV5-8 with TRBJ1-2, with D hard to call. Germline V gene lookup returns CDR1 SGHTS and CDR2 YDEGEE. CDR3 length: 13 amino acids. V shed 0 bases and J shed 6 bases, with 9 bases lying between them. The CDR3 sequence is CASSLASTDGYTF. The CDR3 DNA is TGTGCCAGCAGCTTGGCCTCGACCGATGGCTACACCTTC.

Here the CDR3 DNA reads TGTGCCAGCAGCTCCCAGGGTTATAGTGAAGCTTTCTTT. This sequence encodes CASSSQGYSEAFF. V and J are TRBV7-6 and TRBJ1-1, with a tentative D call TRBD1 (5 bases). This CDR3 has 13 residues. V dropped 4 bases and J dropped 7 bases, with 13 bases sitting between them. Germline CDR1 SGHVS, CDR2 FNYEAQ. The full variable domain, with the rest looked up from reference TRBV7-6 and TRBJ1-1, is GAGVSQSPRYKVTKRGQDVALRCDPISGHVSLYWYRQALGQGPEFLTYFNYEAQQDKSGLPNDRFSAERPEGSISTLTIQRTEQRDSAMYRCASSSQGYSEAFFGQGTRLTVV.

The chain employs TRBV5-5 and TRBJ1-2; TRBD1 matches 8 bases. With 0 bases clipped from V and 4 bases from J, the junction kept 8 bases outside the gene matches. This CDR3 has 16 residues. CDR1 is SGHKS and CDR2 is YYEKEE in the germline V gene (reference sequence). The chain's CDR3 is CASSLDRGLSGYGYTF. For the CDR3, the DNA is TGTGCCAGCAGCTTGGACAGGGGGTTGTCGGGCTATGGCTACACCTTC.

The rearrangement links TRBV11-2 to TRBJ2-2; D uncertain. The CDR3 is made up of 16 amino acids. CDR1 is SGHAT and CDR2 is FQNNGV in the germline V gene. Trimming stripped 3 bases from V and 5 bases from J, with 16 bases between. CDR3: CASSFFSGAGTGELFF. The CDR3 nucleotides are TGTGCCAGCAGCTTTTTTTCAGGCGCCGGGACCGGGGAGCTGTTTTTT. Combining the CDR3 with reference TRBV11-2 and TRBJ2-2 gives the whole variable domain EAGVAQSPRYKIIEKRQSVAFWCNPISGHATLYWYQQILGQGPKLLIQFQNNGVVDDSQLPKDRFSAERLKGVDSTLKIQPAKLEDSAVYLCASSFFSGAGTGELFFGEGSRLTVL.

This rearrangement joins TRBV7-3 to TRBJ2-3; D not resolved. Trimming took off 4 bases at V and 5 bases at J, with 10 bases between the two ends. Germline values: CDR1 SGHTA, CDR2 FQGTGA. The CDR3 covers 13 residues. The CDR3 region has the DNA TGTGCCAGCAGCTACGATGGGGTAGATACGCAGTATTTT. It specifies CASSYDGVDTQYF.

This clonotype was seen only a few times. The chain employs TRBV7-3 and TRBJ1-1; D is unresolved. Between the trimmed V and J ends, which lost 0 bases and 4 bases, there was a span of 9 bases. Germline loops: CDR1 SGHTA, CDR2 FQGTGA. There are 14 residues in the CDR3. This CDR3 reads CASSLTREATEAFF. In DNA form, the CDR3 reads TGTGCCAGCAGCTTAACAAGGGAGGCCACTGAAGCTTTCTTT.

This chain links TRBV19 with TRBJ1-2; unclear D gene. Germline loops: CDR1 LNHDA, CDR2 SQIVND (reference sequence). This CDR3 is built from 16 residues. The germline V and J ends were trimmed by 6 bases and 3 bases, with 20 bases remaining between them. CDR3: CASSTDVHEKDYGYTF. CDR3 in DNA: TGTGCCAGTAGCACAGATGTTCATGAAAAAGACTATGGCTACACCTTC.

This clonotype was seen ten or more times. CDR3: CASSEWDSRDGEAFF. In nucleotides, the CDR3 is TGTGCCAGCAGTGAATGGGACTCCCGGGACGGTGAAGCTTTCTTT. The gene calls are TRBV2 and TRBJ1-1; D is perhaps TRBD1 (5 bases). The CDR3 runs to 15 residues. Trimming removed 2 bases at V and 7 bases at J, with 17 bases between. CDR1 and CDR2 (germline): SNHLY, FYNNEI.